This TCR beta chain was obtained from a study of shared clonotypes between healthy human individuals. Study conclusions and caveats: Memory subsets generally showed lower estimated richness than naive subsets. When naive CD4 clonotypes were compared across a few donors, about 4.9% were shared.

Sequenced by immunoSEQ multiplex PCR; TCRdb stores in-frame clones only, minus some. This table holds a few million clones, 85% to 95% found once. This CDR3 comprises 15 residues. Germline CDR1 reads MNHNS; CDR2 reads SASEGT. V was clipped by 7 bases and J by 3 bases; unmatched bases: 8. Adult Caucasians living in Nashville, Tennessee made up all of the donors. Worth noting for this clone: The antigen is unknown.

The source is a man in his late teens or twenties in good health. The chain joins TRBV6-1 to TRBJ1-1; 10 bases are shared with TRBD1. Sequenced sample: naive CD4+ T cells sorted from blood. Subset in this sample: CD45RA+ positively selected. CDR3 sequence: CASNRQGAQDTEAFF. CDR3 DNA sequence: TGTGCCAGCAACAGACAGGGGGCGCAAGACACTGAAGCTTTCTTT.